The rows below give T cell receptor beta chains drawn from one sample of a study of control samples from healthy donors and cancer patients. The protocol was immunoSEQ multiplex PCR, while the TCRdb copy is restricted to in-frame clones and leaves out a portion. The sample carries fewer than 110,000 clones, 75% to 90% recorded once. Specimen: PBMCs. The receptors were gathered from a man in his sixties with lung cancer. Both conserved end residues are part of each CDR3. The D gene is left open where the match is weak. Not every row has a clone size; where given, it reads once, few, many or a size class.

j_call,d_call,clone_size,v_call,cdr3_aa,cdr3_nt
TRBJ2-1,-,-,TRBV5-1,CASSLEEVISYNEQFF,TGCGCCAGCAGCTTGGAAGAGGTAATATCCTACAATGAGCAGTTCTTC
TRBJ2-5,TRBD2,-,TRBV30,CAWSVAGGRETQYF,TGTGCCTGGAGTGTAGCGGGGGGTAGGGAGACCCAGTACTTC
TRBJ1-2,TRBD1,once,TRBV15,CATSRGGDRGGYTF,TGTGCCACCAGCAGGGGGGGAGACAGGGGCGGCTACACCTTC
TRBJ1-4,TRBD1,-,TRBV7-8,CASSYGQGRLNEKLFF,TGTGCCAGCAGCTACGGACAGGGCAGGTTGAATGAAAAACTGTTTTTT
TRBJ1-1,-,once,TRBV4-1,CASSQMDRLNTEAFF,TGCGCCAGCAGCCAAATGGACCGTTTGAACACTGAAGCTTTCTTT
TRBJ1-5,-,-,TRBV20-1,CSASGDGYNQPQHF,TGCAGTGCTAGTGGGGACGGATACAATCAGCCCCAGCATTTT
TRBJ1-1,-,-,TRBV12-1,CASSWTGGTEAFF,TGTGCCAGCAGCTGGACAGGGGGCACTGAAGCTTTCTTT
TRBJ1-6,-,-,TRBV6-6,CASSYLAGDNSPLHF,TGTGCCAGCAGTTACCTGGCTGGGGATAATTCACCCCTCCACTTT
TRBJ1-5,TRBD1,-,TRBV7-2,CASSTRGGTGSYQPQHF,TGTGCCAGCAGCACCAGGGGGGGGACAGGGTCGTATCAGCCCCAGCATTTT
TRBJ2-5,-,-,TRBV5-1,CASSPGPEVGTQYF,TGCGCCAGCAGCCCGGGCCCTGAAGTCGGGACCCAGTACTTC
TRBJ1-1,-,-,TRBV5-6,CASSLFTGISNTEAFF,TGTGCCAGCAGCTTGTTTACAGGGATTTCGAACACTGAAGCTTTCTTT
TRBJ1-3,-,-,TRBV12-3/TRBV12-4,CASKIGNTIYF,TGTGCCAGCAAAATTGGAAACACCATATATTTT
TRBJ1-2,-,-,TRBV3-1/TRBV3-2,CASSQDPNGGRGYTF,TGTGCCAGCAGCCAAGATCCAAACGGGGGAAGGGGCTACACCTTC
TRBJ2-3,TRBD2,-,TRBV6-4,CASSVGTSGTDTQYF,TGTGCCAGCAGTGTGGGGACTAGCGGCACAGATACGCAGTATTTT
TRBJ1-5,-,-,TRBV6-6,CASSYGRGNQPQHF,TGTGCCAGCAGTTACGGCAGAGGCAATCAGCCCCAGCATTTT
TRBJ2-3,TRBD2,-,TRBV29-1,CSVNGEGSTDTQYF,TGCAGCGTAAACGGGGAGGGGTCCACAGATACGCAGTATTTT
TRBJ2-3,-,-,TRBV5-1,CASSQNVDTQYF,TGCGCCAGCAGCCAAAACGTGGATACGCAGTATTTT
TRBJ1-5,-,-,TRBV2,CASREGWNQPQHF,TGTGCCAGCAGGGAAGGGTGGAATCAGCCCCAGCATTTT
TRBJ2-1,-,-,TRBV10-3,CAISESQREQFF,TGTGCCATCAGTGAGTCGCAGCGTGAGCAGTTCTTC
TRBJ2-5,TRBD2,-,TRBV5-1,CASSHSVRGGRETQYF,TGCGCCAGCAGCCACTCAGTGCGGGGGGGCCGGGAGACCCAGTACTTC
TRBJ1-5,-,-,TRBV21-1,CASSKYGTLYSNQPQHF,TGTGCCAGCAGCAAGTACGGGACACTTTATAGCAATCAGCCCCAGCATTTT
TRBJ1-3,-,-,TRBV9,CASSVVPQAASGNTIYF,TGTGCCAGCAGCGTAGTCCCACAGGCAGCCTCTGGAAACACCATATATTTT